This T cell receptor (beta chain) was sequenced in a study of T-cell reconstitution after alpha-beta-depleted transplantation in children (dated by TCRdb to the mid-2010s). Study-wide context: Using TCR repertoire profiling, the study followed T-cell immune reconstitution in a quantitative way in children after TCRalphabeta/CD19-depleted allogeneic hematopoietic cell transplantation.

Reading the label with the study, this specimen's treatment or condition is: allogeneic hematopoietic cell transplantation with graft depleted of TCRalphabeta T cells and CD19 B cells. The transplant recipients were children given TCRalphabeta/CD19-depleted allogeneic hematopoietic cell grafts. The library was made by PCR. Sequencer: Illumina HiSeq 2500. To normalize quantification of the TCRbeta repertoire, the TCR libraries were built with molecular barcoding that relied on unique molecular identifiers. TCRdb trimmed public reads at Q25 via fastp, called clones via MiXCR and kept in-frame beta chains. A single entry per CDR3 protein holds the most common genes and DNA from its merged rows. This sample comprises around 580,000 distinct CDR3 sequences, more than 20% of them detected only once. Approximately 39% of the sample goes to the ten largest clones. What the study reported, not specific to this receptor: In some patients, high TCRbeta diversity at day 60 was attributed to recipient T cells and intrathymic progenitors that had survived conditioning. The apparently early alphabetaT-cell count recovery about two months after transplant was reportedly dependent on only several hundred rapidly expanded clones derived from non-depleted graft cells. The frequencies of hyperexpanded clones fell over the following months, and after one year, T-cell counts and TCRbeta diversity were mostly attributed to newly produced T cells.

With respect to this clonotype: This clone's antigen is unknown. Base-call qualities are not available, and no considerably larger clone is one nucleotide away.

This clonotype was sampled from a boy in the first two years of life with Wiskott-Aldrich syndrome, due to receive a stem cell transplant. Sequencing was performed on PBMCs, taken before TCRalphabeta/CD19-depleted stem cell transplant.

Here is the DNA: TGTGCCAGCAGTTACGCATCTCTGACTCCCGGCGAGCAGTACTTC. Its translation reads: CASSYASLTPGEQYF. The chain is made from TRBV6-5 and TRBJ2-7; the D gene cannot be named for sure. V lost 2 bases and J lost 6 bases; the stretch between them is 17 bases long. From the germline V gene, CDR1 is MNHEY and CDR2 is SVGAGI. Reading from cysteine to phenylalanine, the CDR3 counts 15 amino acids. The entry retains the CDR3 DNA only, 45 bases that are in frame from base 1.